Below, 12 T cell receptor beta chains from the same sample are listed, as sequenced in a study of blood T cell repertoires in COVID-19. Assay: immunoSEQ multiplex PCR; the TCRdb copy retains only in-frame clones and omits some. The sample contains approximately 240,000 clones, 80% to 95% of which appear only once. The sample taken for sequencing was peripheral blood. These receptors all come from a young man with COVID-19, enrolled during active disease.

The chain combines TRBV7-9 with TRBJ1-4; D may be TRBD1 (5 bases). V shed 3 bases and J shed 8 bases, with 13 bases lying between them. The CDR3 totals 14 residues. Germline CDR1 reads SEHNR; CDR2 reads FQNEAQ (reference sequence). The CDR3 sequence is CASSFKGRGEKLFF. As DNA, the CDR3 is TGTGCCAGCAGCTTCAAGGGGCGCGGAGAAAAACTGTTTTTT.

The V and J genes are TRBV6-5 and TRBJ1-2; the match to TRBD1 covers 7 bases. Per the germline V gene, CDR1 is MNHEY and CDR2 is SVGAGI. Losses at the gene ends were 4 bases for V and 8 bases for J; bases not matched to a gene: 10. The CDR3 runs 14 residues. Here the CDR3 reads CASSWGAQGEGYTF. CDR3 DNA: TGTGCCAGCAGTTGGGGCGCCCAGGGGGAAGGCTACACCTTC.

Concerning this clone: The sample carries other DNA sequences with the same CDR3. The chain links TRBV4-2 to TRBJ1-5; 8 bases align to TRBD1. J lost 5 bases, V lost 3 bases, and 0 bases had no gene match. CDR1 LGHNA and CDR2 YNFKEQ come from the germline V gene. The CDR3 extends over 13 amino acids. The CDR3, as DNA: TGTGCCAGCAGCCAGGACAGGGATCAGCCCCAGCATTTT. Amino acids: CASSQDRDQPQHF.

The V and J genes are TRBV4-1 and TRBJ1-5; D is ambiguous. Trimming removed 0 bases from V and 7 bases from J, with 7 bases in between. In germline, CDR1 is MGHRA, CDR2 YSYEKL. CDR3 size: 13 residues. Here the CDR3 reads CASSQDGSQPQHF. The CDR3 bases are TGCGCCAGCAGCCAAGATGGTAGCCAGCCCCAGCATTTT.

V and J are TRBV10-3 and TRBJ1-6; D not resolved. Germline V CDR1 and CDR2: ENHRY, SYGVKD. V shed 11 bases and J shed 13 bases, with 9 bases lying between them. CDR3 size: 9 residues. The CDR3 loop is CAPTGPLHF. The CDR3 DNA sequence: TGTGCCCCCACCGGGCCCCTCCACTTT.

The chain employs TRBV11-2 and TRBJ1-1, with D perhaps matching TRBD1 (6 bases). CDR1 SGHAT and CDR2 FQNNGV come from the germline V gene. The V and J ends lost 2 bases and 1 base respectively, with 14 bases between them. This CDR3 has 16 amino acids. DNA for the CDR3: TGTGCCAGCAGCTTAATGGGGGCGATGAGGAACACTGAAGCTTTCTTT. Translating gives CASSLMGAMRNTEAFF.

CDR3 residues: CASRTRLSEGANYGYTF. Written as DNA, the CDR3 is TGTGCCAGCAGGACAAGATTATCCGAGGGAGCTAACTATGGCTACACCTTC. The chain couples TRBV5-5 to TRBJ1-2; no clear D gene. Trimming left V 5 bases short and J 0 bases short, with 20 bases between. The CDR3 is 17 amino acids. The germline CDR1 and CDR2 sequences are SGHKS and YYEKEE (reference sequence).

This sequence joins TRBV10-3 and TRBJ2-2; TRBD1 matches at 8 bases. The CDR3 has 15 amino acids. In germline, CDR1 is ENHRY, CDR2 SYGVKD. Trimming at V came to 5 bases and at J to 0 bases, leaving 2 bases not matched to a gene. The CDR3 here is CAISKQGANTGELFF. The CDR3 coding sequence is TGTGCCATCAGTAAACAGGGGGCGAACACCGGGGAGCTGTTTTTT.

The chain has TRBV10-3 and TRBJ1-1, with a possible D match to TRBD1 (5 bases). The germline CDR1 and CDR2 sequences are ENHRY and SYGVKD. The CDR3 has 13 residues. V lost 11 bases, J lost 2 bases, and 15 bases lay in between. This chain's CDR3 is CAGRGAGNTEAFF. The CDR3 coding sequence is TGTGCCGGCCGCGGGGCAGGCAACACTGAAGCTTTCTTT.

The chain carries TRBV5-5 and TRBJ1-4; D gene uncertain. Germline V gene lookup returns CDR1 SGHKS and CDR2 YYEKEE (reference sequence). This CDR3 is 11 amino acids long. V was cut by 4 bases and J by 10 bases, with 8 bases left in between. The CDR3 DNA is TGTGCCAGCAGCCCGGGGTCAAAACTGTTTTTT. Translated: CASSPGSKLFF.

This clone was detected only once. The gene calls are TRBV19 and TRBJ1-3; 7 nucleotides match TRBD1. The germline V gene has CDR1 LNHDA and CDR2 SQIVND (reference sequence). V lost 9 bases and J lost 9; bases outside the gene matches: 17. The CDR3 covers 15 residues. CDR3 amino acids: CASVDRALNGGTIYF. CDR3 sequence (DNA): TGTGCCAGCGTTGACAGGGCCTTGAACGGAGGCACCATATATTTT. The entire variable domain, with the rest obtained from reference TRBV19 and TRBJ1-3, is as follows: DGGITQSPKYLFRKEGQNVTLSCEQNLNHDAMYWYRQDPGQGLRLIYYSQIVNDFQKGDIAEGYSVSREKKESFPLTVTSAQKNPTAFYLCASVDRALNGGTIYFGEGSWLTVV.

On this clone: An end of the junction differs from the germline gene, which may be a read error. The CDR3 sequence is CASSSPGQGYAQYF. The CDR3, as DNA: TGTGCCAGCAGTTCTCCGGGACAGGGGTACGCGCAGTACTTC. This chain connects TRBV27 to TRBJ2-7, with 10 nucleotides matching TRBD1. Germline V gene lookup returns CDR1 MNHEY and CDR2 SMNVEV (reference sequence). The CDR3 has 14 residues.